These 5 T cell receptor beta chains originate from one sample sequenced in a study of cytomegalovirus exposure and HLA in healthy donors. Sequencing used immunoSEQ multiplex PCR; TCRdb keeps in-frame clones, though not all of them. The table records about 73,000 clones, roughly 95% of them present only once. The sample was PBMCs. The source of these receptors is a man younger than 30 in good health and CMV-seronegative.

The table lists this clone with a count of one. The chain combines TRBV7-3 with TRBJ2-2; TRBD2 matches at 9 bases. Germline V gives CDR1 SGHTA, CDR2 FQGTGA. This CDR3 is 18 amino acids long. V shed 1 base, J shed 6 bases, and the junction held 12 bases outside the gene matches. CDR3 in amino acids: CASSLRVGGGARPGELFF. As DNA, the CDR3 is TGTGCCAGCAGCTTAAGGGTTGGCGGGGGGGCCAGACCCGGGGAGCTGTTTTTT.

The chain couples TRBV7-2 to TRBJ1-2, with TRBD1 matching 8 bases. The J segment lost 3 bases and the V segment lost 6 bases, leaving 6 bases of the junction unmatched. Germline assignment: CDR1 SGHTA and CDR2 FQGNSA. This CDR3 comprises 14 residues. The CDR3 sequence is CASSLRGQDYGYTF. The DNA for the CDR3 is TGTGCCAGCAGTCTCAGGGGGCAAGACTATGGCTACACCTTC. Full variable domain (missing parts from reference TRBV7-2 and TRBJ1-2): GAGVSQSPSNKVTEKGKDVELRCDPISGHTALYWYRQSLGQGLEFLIYFQGNSAPDKSGLPSDRFSAERTGGSVSTLTIQRTQQEDSAVYLCASSLRGQDYGYTFGSGTRLTVV.

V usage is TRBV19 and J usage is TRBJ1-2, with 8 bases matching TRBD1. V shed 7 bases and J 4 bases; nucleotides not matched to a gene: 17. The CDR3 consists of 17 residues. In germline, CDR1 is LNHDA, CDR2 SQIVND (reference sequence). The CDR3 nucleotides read TGTGCCAGTACCACAAACTTAGGGACAGGAGTGGGCTATGGCTACACCTTC. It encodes CASTTNLGTGVGYGYTF.

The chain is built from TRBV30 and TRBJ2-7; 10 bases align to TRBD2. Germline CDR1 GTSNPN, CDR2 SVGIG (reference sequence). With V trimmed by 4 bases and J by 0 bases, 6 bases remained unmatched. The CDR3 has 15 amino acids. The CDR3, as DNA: TGTGCCTGGACTAGCGGGGGAAGGAGCTCCTACGAGCAGTACTTC. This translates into CAWTSGGRSSYEQYF.

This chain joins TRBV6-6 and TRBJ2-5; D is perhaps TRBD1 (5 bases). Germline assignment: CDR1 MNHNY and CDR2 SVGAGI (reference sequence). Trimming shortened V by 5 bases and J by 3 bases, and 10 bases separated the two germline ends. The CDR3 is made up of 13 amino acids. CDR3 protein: CASSPRVKETQYF. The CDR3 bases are TGTGCCAGCAGTCCCAGGGTGAAAGAGACCCAGTACTTC.